The 3 T cell receptor beta chains in this list originate from one sample, sequenced in a study of T cells in women clearing cervical HPV infection. Only in-frame clones appear in the TCRdb table, and some are missing; sequencing was by immunoSEQ multiplex PCR. The sample data list under 30,000 clones. Sequences were obtained from blood buffy coat. These receptors were collected from a woman between 18 and 69 years old with a cervical HPV16 infection that either progressed to CIN3+ or cleared (not recorded which).

On this clone itself: The junction differs from germline at one of its ends, possibly a read error. The missing CDR3 end, 3 residues past where the read stops, is filled in from the germline J gene. V usage is TRBV7-6 and J usage is TRBJ2-5; a possible D gene is TRBD1 (5 bases). The CDR3 is 13 amino acids. The germline V gene has CDR1 SGHVS and CDR2 FNYEAQ. CDR3 residues: CASSLDIQGTQYF. The DNA read from the CDR3 is TGTGCCAGCAGCTTGGACATACAAGGGACC.

Points on this clone: With the read ending 3 residues before the CDR3 end, the germline J gene is used to fill in that end. V usage is TRBV10-3 and J usage is TRBJ2-5; D might be TRBD1 or TRBD2, each matching 6 bases. Germline loops: CDR1 ENHRY, CDR2 SYGVKD. The V end was cut by 5 bases, the J end by 0 bases, with 10 bases between. The length of the CDR3 is 14 residues. CDR3 residues: CAISRGRYQETQYF. The sequenced part of the CDR3 DNA is TGTGCCATCAGTAGGGGGAGGTACCAAGAGACC.

Details on this clone: The read falls 3 residues short of the CDR3 end, and the missing part is taken from the germline J gene. The chain employs TRBV7-2 and TRBJ2-2; the D gene is possibly TRBD1 (5 bases). The V and J ends lost 2 bases and 6 bases respectively, with 13 bases between them. The CDR3 totals 15 residues. Germline assignment: CDR1 SGHTA and CDR2 FQGNSA. The covered CDR3 bases are TGTGCCAGCAGCTTAAGTATCGGCAGGGCCGGGGAG. This gives the protein CASSLSIGRAGE. The complete CDR3 sequence is CASSLSIGRAGELFF.